This note documents a single T cell receptor beta chain sequence. The antigen is not known. The entry originates in a study of cytomegalovirus exposure and HLA in healthy donors. In germline, CDR1 is MNHEY, CDR2 SVGAGI. The V end was cut by 6 bases, the J end by 9 bases, with 13 bases between. The CDR3 is 12 amino acids. The study, taken as a whole, reports: Subsequent analysis revealed that first-cohort TCR clusters tended to co-occur in the 120 or so validation repertoires.

TCRdb's table, derived via immunoSEQ multiplex PCR, lists solely in-frame clones and lacks some. The sample shows 97,000 or so clones, about 83% of them seen only once. The TCR originated in a young woman in good health and CMV-seronegative. V and J are TRBV6-5 and TRBJ2-3; D may be TRBD1 (6 bases). The sequenced material came from PBMCs. Here the CDR3 reads CASRPQGGTQYF. In DNA form, the CDR3 reads TGTGCCAGCAGGCCACAGGGTGGGACGCAGTATTTT.